This TCR beta chain is drawn from a study of T cells in Graves' hyperthyroidism and ophthalmopathy (dated by TCRdb to the late 2010s). Broadly, across the study: Peripheral blood samples were taken at the time of initial diagnosis, prior to any treatment. According to the paper, TCR Vbeta CDR3 sequencing was carried out on 135 peripheral blood samples, which came from approximately 41 ophthalmopathy, around 74 hyperthyroidism and approximately 17 progressor patients. For training and testing, the roughly 93 patients in the discovery cohort were randomly divided in a 7:3 ratio. The study also compared thyroid tissue and blood T-cell repertoires from several Graves' hyperthyroidism patients. Following sampling, methimazole starting at 30 mg daily was given to hyperthyroidism patients, and high-dose intravenous methylprednisolone was given to ophthalmopathy patients. To identify distinguishing TCR V-J signatures, a discovery cohort of 90 to 100 patients was used, comprising 40 to 45 with Graves' ophthalmopathy and under 60 with stable Graves' hyperthyroidism. Prospective prediction of ophthalmopathy was tested in an independent validation cohort of 18 to 20 hyperthyroidism patients and approximately 17 patients who later progressed to ophthalmopathy.

In the ophthalmopathy patients, disease was moderately to severely active, with a Clinical Activity Score of 3 or more, a NOSPECS grade of 4 or more, and a duration of less than 3 months. Any patient with an uncontrolled infection, another autoimmune disease, pregnancy or lactation was excluded. Diagnoses relied on clinical symptoms, serum thyroxine and TRAb, thyroid ultrasound and orbital computed tomography. PBMCs were isolated from approximately 10 ml of fresh peripheral blood by Ficoll-Paque density gradient centrifugation. Trizol reagent was used to extract total RNA, and RNA quality was then checked on an Agilent 2100 Bioanalyzer. Amplification of TCR beta CDR3 regions was carried out from RNA transcripts. The first round of RT-PCR for the TCR CDR3 was performed with the HTBI primer set and the Qiagen OneStep RT-PCR kit. Libraries were constructed in a second round of multiplex PCR, after which size selection and purification were performed. The libraries were sequenced on an Illumina HiSeq2000 using paired-end 100 bp reads. In the authors' own workflow: Raw data were processed with SOAPnuke, discarding reads with adapters, uncalled bases, mean Phred below 15, or no exact constant-primer or identifier match. High-quality paired reads were merged using COPE v1.2.5, and each unique nucleotide sequence was defined as a clonotype. MiTCR v1.1 was used to align the clonotypes against IMGT TRBV, TRBD and TRBJ reference segments. Analysis was restricted to V-J combinations with a frequency above 0.0001, which covered 98% to 99.2% of repertoires. A TCS score was defined as the ratio between F50 (clonal expansion) and ExV (chaos), using BLOSUM62-based TCRdist between CDR3 peptides within each V-J. Welch's t-statistics and random forest reduced some 510 V-J features to around 14, which were used in a naive Bayes classifier (R e1071). TCRdb applied fastp at Q25 and MiXCR to the public reads, then kept only in-frame beta chains. Rows are unified per CDR3 protein, each entry keeping the most common DNA and genes. The V and J calls and clone size are TCRdb's, not the authors'. The sample contains about 350,000 distinct CDR3 sequences, over 15% of them found a single time. Less than 20% of the sample is in the top ten clones.

This clonotype came up many times. Its cognate antigen has yet to be identified. There are no base qualities to consult, and no much larger clone falls within one base. Broad study findings and their caveats: Sample size was not statistically predetermined, and investigators were not blinded to group allocation. Most expanded thyroid clonotypes (frequency above 0.001) were also found in blood, which suggests that blood repertoires may mirror thyroid immune responses. A 13 V-J signature model separated ophthalmopathy from stable hyperthyroidism, with about 90% sensitivity and roughly 84% specificity in cross-validation and 80%/75% in testing. During validation, the model predicted progression to ophthalmopathy a median of roughly six months ahead of onset, with around 71% sensitivity and about 72% specificity.

In the germline V gene (reference sequence), CDR1 corresponds to MNHEY and CDR2 to SMNVEV. The CDR3 runs 16 amino acids, cysteine and phenylalanine included. Just CDR3 DNA is preserved here, 48 bases in frame from base 1. Relative to germline, V is 4 bases shorter and J is 1 base shorter, with 16 bases between their ends. The receptor's source is a woman aged 40 to 50 with Graves' ophthalmopathy. The sequencing input was blood. This receptor chain uses TRBV27 and TRBJ1-1; tentative D gene TRBD1, with 6 bases matching. The CDR3 sequence is CASSSLPGGPNTEAFF. Read as DNA, the sequence is TGTGCCAGCAGTTCCCTCCCCGGGGGCCCGAACACTGAAGCTTTCTTT.